These 2 T cell receptor beta chains were all obtained from the same sample, sequenced in a study of glioma-infiltrating T cells after dendritic cell vaccination. Data came from immunoSEQ multiplex PCR; TCRdb stores just in-frame clones and leaves some out. The sample gives around 96,000 clones, around three quarters of which show up once; almost 6% is in the top ten. Here the sequenced sample was blood, taken before dendritic cell vaccination. These receptors all come from a human donor with glioblastoma.

The chain uses TRBV10-3 and TRBJ1-5; a weak D match, TRBD1 (5 bases). The length of the CDR3 is 14 residues. Germline V gene lookup returns CDR1 ENHRY and CDR2 SYGVKD. V lost 5 bases and J lost 3, with 11 bases in between. DNA for the CDR3: TGTGCCATCAGTCGTGACAGATTCAATCAGCCCCAGCATTTT. Its translation: CAISRDRFNQPQHF.

This clone was observed once. The V call is TRBV14, the J call TRBJ2-2, with 7 bases identical to TRBD1. Germline V gene sequence: CDR1 SGHDN, CDR2 FVKESK. V shed 4 bases, J shed 3 bases, and the junction held 2 bases outside the gene matches. The CDR3 consists of 14 residues. CDR3 loop: CASSPGQHTGELFF. Here the CDR3 DNA reads TGTGCCAGCAGCCCGGGACAGCACACCGGGGAGCTGTTTTTT. Drawing the rest from reference TRBV14 and TRBJ2-2, the complete variable domain is EAGVTQFPSHSVIEKGQTVTLRCDPISGHDNLYWYRRVMGKEIKFLLHFVKESKQDESGMPNNRFLAERTGGTYSTLKVQPAELEDSGVYFCASSPGQHTGELFFGEGSRLTVL.